These T cell receptor beta chains were read from a single sample in a study of OX40 agonist ivuxolimab in advanced cancers. Method: immunoSEQ multiplex PCR; TCRdb's copy keeps in-frame clones and lacks some. Among 70,000 to 100,000 clones, approximately 84% were seen once, and the ten largest hold about 1.9%. The specimen comprised CD4+ or CD8+ T cells sorted from blood, sampled in a trial of the OX40 agonist ivuxolimab. These receptors were collected from an adult with an advanced solid tumor such as melanoma, head and neck, liver or kidney cancer. The CDR3 runs from the conserved cysteine through the conserved F or W. Fields, in order: clone size, V gene, D gene, J gene, CDR3 protein, CDR3 DNA. The D gene is left open where the match is weak. Part of the rows lack a size; the others show once, few, many or a class for expanded clones.

once	TRBV7-2	.	TRBJ2-5	CASSLDRETQYF	TGTGCCAGCAGCCTAGACAGAGAGACCCAGTACTTC
.	TRBV10-3	.	TRBJ2-7	CAISVAGHNYEQYF	TGTGCCATCAGTGTTGCGGGCCACAACTACGAGCAGTACTTC
.	TRBV7-8	TRBD2	TRBJ2-3	CASSPLREGLGDTQYF	TGTGCCAGCAGCCCTTTGCGGGAGGGCCTAGGAGATACGCAGTATTTT
.	TRBV7-2	TRBD1	TRBJ1-2	CASSKRTGSDYGYTF	TGTGCCAGCAGCAAAAGGACAGGGTCGGACTATGGCTACACCTTC
.	TRBV19	TRBD1	TRBJ1-1	CATEDRTSEAFF	TGTGCCACCGAGGACAGGACTTCTGAAGCTTTCTTT
.	TRBV11-2	TRBD2	TRBJ2-1	CASSPRVAGENEQFF	TGTGCCAGCAGCCCCCGGGTAGCGGGAGAAAATGAGCAGTTCTTC
.	TRBV11-2	TRBD2	TRBJ2-7	CASSPVGLAGAGNEQYF	TGTGCCAGCAGCCCGGTGGGTCTAGCGGGGGCAGGGAACGAGCAGTACTTC
.	TRBV14	.	TRBJ2-3	CASMGTDTQYF	TGTGCCAGCATGGGCACAGATACGCAGTATTTT
.	TRBV6-6	TRBD1	TRBJ2-7	CATEKTGDYEQYF	TGTGCCACCGAAAAGACAGGGGATTACGAGCAGTACTTC
.	TRBV9	.	TRBJ2-1	CASSALRQGIGNEQFF	TGTGCCAGCAGCGCATTACGTCAGGGGATCGGCAATGAGCAGTTCTTC
.	TRBV9	.	TRBJ1-3	CASSVDGLSGNTIYF	TGTGCCAGCAGCGTAGATGGCCTCTCTGGAAACACCATATATTTT
.	TRBV10-1	TRBD1	TRBJ2-7	CASIIDRGSYEQYF	TGCGCCAGCATCATAGACAGGGGATCCTACGAGCAGTACTTC
few	TRBV29-1	TRBD1	TRBJ2-3	CSASTGSTDTQYF	TGCAGCGCCTCGACAGGGAGTACAGATACGCAGTATTTT
.	TRBV6-5	TRBD2	TRBJ2-7	CATGLAGVGEQYF	TGTGCCACGGGACTAGCGGGAGTTGGCGAGCAGTACTTC
once	TRBV5-4	TRBD1	TRBJ2-5	CASSLSQQGALETQYF	TGTGCCAGCAGCTTGTCCCAACAGGGGGCTTTAGAGACCCAGTACTTC
.	TRBV2	.	TRBJ2-1	CASSKWTGLGLF	TGTGCCAGCAGCAAATGGACGGGACTTGGGCTCTTC
once	TRBV9	TRBD2	TRBJ2-1	CASSVALAGGNEQFF	TGTGCCAGCAGCGTAGCACTAGCGGGAGGGAATGAGCAGTTCTTC
.	TRBV18	TRBD1	TRBJ1-5	CASSPNRDSDNQPQHF	TGTGCCAGCTCACCAAACCGGGACAGCGACAATCAGCCCCAGCATTTT
.	TRBV7-6	.	TRBJ2-1	CASSFKANLTYNEQFF	TGTGCCAGCAGCTTCAAGGCGAATCTCACCTACAATGAGCAGTTCTTC
.	TRBV30	TRBD2	TRBJ2-5	CAWTGGGADETQYF	TGTGCCTGGACGGGGGGAGGGGCGGACGAGACCCAGTACTTC
.	TRBV7-9	.	TRBJ1-4	CASSTSGSNEKLFF	TGTGCCAGCAGCACATCCGGGAGTAATGAAAAACTGTTTTTT
.	TRBV19	.	TRBJ1-5	CASSPDGYDEPQHF	TGTGCCAGTAGTCCTGACGGGTATGATGAGCCCCAGCATTTT
.	TRBV5-1	.	TRBJ1-4	CASSRDGLNEKLFF	TGCGCCAGCAGCAGGGACGGTTTAAATGAAAAACTGTTTTTT
.	TRBV19	TRBD1	TRBJ1-4	CASTAQWGQGHEKLFF	TGTGCCAGTACCGCCCAATGGGGACAGGGTCATGAAAAACTGTTTTTT
.	TRBV15	.	TRBJ1-5	CATSRGWGQDNQPQHF	TGTGCCACCAGCAGAGGGTGGGGCCAGGACAATCAGCCCCAGCATTTT
.	TRBV6-6	.	TRBJ2-5	CASRQQGYGETQYF	TGTGCCAGCAGGCAACAGGGTTACGGCGAGACCCAGTACTTC
.	TRBV18	TRBD2	TRBJ2-1	CASSPPKGTSGRNEQFF	TGTGCCAGCTCACCACCTAAAGGGACTAGCGGGCGCAATGAGCAGTTCTTC
.	TRBV5-1	.	TRBJ2-3	CASSLGQTDTQYF	TGCGCCAGCAGCTTGGGCCAGACAGATACGCAGTATTTT
.	TRBV14	TRBD2	TRBJ2-3	CASSQTRLADSTDTQYF	TGTGCCAGCAGCCAGACCCGACTAGCGGATAGCACAGATACGCAGTATTTT
.	TRBV7-9	TRBD1	TRBJ2-5	CASSWDRFQETQYF	TGTGCCAGCAGCTGGGACAGGTTCCAAGAGACCCAGTACTTC
.	TRBV19	TRBD1	TRBJ1-5	CASSMSQGGTWGNQPQHF	TGTGCCAGTAGTATGTCGCAGGGGGGGACCTGGGGCAATCAGCCCCAGCATTTT
.	TRBV27	.	TRBJ2-2	CASSYRFGGTGELFF	TGTGCCAGCAGTTATCGGTTTGGTGGAACCGGGGAGCTGTTTTTT
.	TRBV2	.	TRBJ2-3	CASRGQADTQYF	TGTGCCAGCAGGGGCCAGGCAGATACGCAGTATTTT
.	TRBV30	.	TRBJ1-1	CACHSTDLNTEAFF	TGTGCCTGCCATAGCACGGATCTGAACACTGAAGCTTTCTTT
many	TRBV28	.	TRBJ1-2	CASSLDYGYTF	TGTGCCAGCAGTTTGGACTATGGCTACACCTTC
.	TRBV5-1	.	TRBJ2-2	CASSLGDSRGGELFF	TGCGCCAGCAGCTTGGGTGACTCCCGTGGTGGGGAGCTGTTTTTT
few	TRBV11-3	TRBD1	TRBJ2-3	CASSSGQGAGDTQYF	TGTGCCAGCAGCAGCGGACAGGGGGCGGGAGATACGCAGTATTTT
.	TRBV9	TRBD1	TRBJ1-1	CASSVVTSTGGARDTEAFF	TGTGCCAGCAGCGTAGTAACGTCCACAGGGGGCGCGAGGGACACTGAAGCTTTCTTT
once	TRBV19	TRBD1	TRBJ2-7	CASSTTAGQGLYEQYF	TGTGCCAGTAGTACGACCGCGGGACAGGGACTCTACGAGCAGTACTTC
.	TRBV5-1	.	TRBJ1-2	CASSYLGQTGDYGYTF	TGCGCCAGCAGCTACCTCGGACAGACTGGTGACTATGGCTACACCTTC
.	TRBV11-2	.	TRBJ1-1	CASSLAGDTEAFF	TGTGCCAGCAGCTTAGCAGGGGACACTGAAGCTTTCTTT
few	TRBV4-1	.	TRBJ1-5	CASSQDRNQPQHF	TGCGCCAGCAGCCAAGACAGAAATCAGCCCCAGCATTTT
.	TRBV5-1	TRBD1	TRBJ2-7	CASSPRTGMNEQYF	TGCGCCAGCAGCCCACGGACAGGGATGAACGAGCAGTACTTC
.	TRBV27	.	TRBJ2-5	CASSFAGGRQETQYF	TGTGCCAGCAGTTTTGCCGGGGGACGTCAAGAGACCCAGTACTTC
.	TRBV12-5	TRBD1	TRBJ1-4	CASGLVTGQGGEKLFF	TGTGCTAGTGGTTTGGTCACCGGACAGGGCGGTGAAAAACTGTTTTTT
.	TRBV5-8	TRBD2	TRBJ2-5	CASSLWASGAYKKETQYF	TGTGCCAGCAGCTTGTGGGCTAGCGGGGCTTATAAGAAAGAGACCCAGTACTTC
.	TRBV28	TRBD1	TRBJ1-1	CASRKGDREAFF	TGTGCCAGCAGGAAGGGGGACAGGGAAGCTTTCTTT
few	TRBV28	.	TRBJ1-2	CASSPNLSSNYGYTF	TGTGCCAGCAGCCCAAACCTTTCAAGTAACTATGGCTACACCTTC
.	TRBV11-3	TRBD1	TRBJ1-2	CASSLMGTGGSYGYTF	TGTGCCAGCAGCTTAATGGGGACAGGGGGAAGCTATGGCTACACCTTC
.	TRBV10-3	TRBD2	TRBJ2-1	CAIGGGTTLNNEQFF	TGTGCCATCGGGGGTGGGACTACCCTTAACAATGAGCAGTTCTTC
.	TRBV7-9	.	TRBJ1-1	CASSLYGGGQRSEAFF	TGTGCCAGCAGCTTATATGGAGGGGGGCAGCGTTCTGAAGCTTTCTTT
.	TRBV6-1	.	TRBJ2-5	CASSVVRVTETQYF	TGTGCCAGCAGTGTGGTCAGGGTCACGGAGACCCAGTACTTC
.	TRBV27	.	TRBJ2-7	CASKEFAGSPFGSYEQYF	TGTGCCAGCAAGGAGTTCGCAGGATCTCCGTTCGGCTCCTACGAGCAGTACTTC
medium-sized	TRBV14	.	TRBJ1-1	CASSQGTSAFF	TGTGCCAGCAGCCAAGGGACGAGTGCTTTCTTT
.	TRBV11-2	.	TRBJ1-1	CASSFQGTTEAFF	TGTGCCAGCAGCTTTCAGGGAACCACTGAAGCTTTCTTT